A single sample gave rise to the 21 T cell receptor beta chains below, sequenced in a study of T cells in Graves' hyperthyroidism and ophthalmopathy. Researchers took RNA transcripts and amplified the TCR beta CDR3 regions from them. A set of HTBI primers served as the primers for a first-round RT-PCR of the TCR CDR3. TCRdb reprocessed the multiplex PCR reads with MiXCR, giving one entry per CDR3 protein. This table holds 530,000 or so distinct CDR3 sequences, roughly 17% found once. Material: blood. These receptor sequences come from a woman aged 18-29 years with Graves' ophthalmopathy.

A few counts support this clonotype. This chain uses TRBV29-1 with TRBJ2-1, with D perhaps TRBD2 (6 bases). CDR1 and CDR2 (germline): SQVTM, ANQGSEA. The CDR3 is 11 residues long. V was shortened by 3 bases and J by 8 bases, with 8 bases between the two germline ends. CDR3 residues: CSVEEGYEQFF. CDR3 DNA sequence: TGCAGCGTTGAGGAGGGCTATGAGCAGTTCTTC.

The chain has TRBV27 and TRBJ1-2; D is undetermined. V gave up 6 bases and J gave up 4 bases, with 18 bases separating them. The germline CDR1 and CDR2 sequences are MNHEY and SMNVEV (reference sequence). The CDR3 spans 15 residues. CDR3 residues: CASRQAGGRGYGYTF. The CDR3 DNA is TGTGCCAGCAGACAAGCAGGCGGACGGGGCTATGGCTACACCTTC.

The J gene is TRBJ2-1, the V gene TRBV18; TRBD2 is a possible D gene (6 bases). The ends were cut back, 0 bases at V and 5 bases at J, with 17 bases in the middle. Per the germline V gene, CDR1 is KGHSH and CDR2 is LQKENI. The CDR3 has 17 amino acids. CDR3 residues: CASSPPGLQFGDNEQFF. In DNA, the CDR3 is TGTGCCAGCTCACCACCGGGACTCCAATTCGGGGACAATGAGCAGTTCTTC.

This clonotype showed up many times. V gene TRBV2 combines with J gene TRBJ1-1; D possibly corresponds to TRBD1 (5 bases). In germline, CDR1 is SNHLY, CDR2 FYNNEI. The CDR3 contains 12 residues. V lost 8 bases, J lost 4 bases, and 11 bases lay in between. This CDR3 is CASSRQSTEAFF. The CDR3 nucleotides are TGTGCCAGCTCGAGACAGAGCACTGAAGCTTTCTTT.

This clonotype turned up a few times. The rearrangement joins TRBV3-1 to TRBJ2-7, with a possible D match to TRBD2 (5 bases). Germline V CDR1 and CDR2: LGHDT, YNNKEL (reference sequence). The CDR3 loop spans 17 amino acids. V was pared by 5 bases and J by 2 bases, with 22 bases between. The CDR3 here is CASSVSGSYQNPYEQYF. CDR3 bases: TGTGCCAGCAGCGTCTCGGGGAGCTACCAAAACCCCTACGAGCAGTACTTC.

This clonotype appeared many times. The V and J genes are TRBV30 and TRBJ1-1; D may be TRBD1 (5 bases). CDR1 is GTSNPN and CDR2 is SVGIG in the germline V gene (reference sequence). V was clipped by 4 bases and J by 7 bases, with 13 bases between them. This CDR3 region has 12 residues. The CDR3, as DNA: TGTGCCTGGACCGGGGGGGGGGTTGAAGCTTTCTTT. It translates to CAWTGGGVEAFF.

This sequence joins TRBV19 and TRBJ2-7, with D possibly matching TRBD1 (6 bases). CDR3 length: 14 residues. The V gene's germline CDR1 is LNHDA and CDR2 SQIVND (reference sequence). Trimming removed 3 bases from V and 2 bases from J, with 11 bases in between. CDR3 sequence: CASSIGDRTYEQYF. The DNA of the CDR3 is TGTGCCAGTAGTATCGGCGACAGGACCTACGAGCAGTACTTC.

There are many counts of this clonotype. The genes are TRBV7-2 and TRBJ2-7, with 11 bases aligning to TRBD1. Unmatched junction bases numbered 8, after V lost 2 bases and J lost 5 bases. The CDR3 is made up of 16 amino acids. In germline, CDR1 is SGHTA, CDR2 FQGNSA. In DNA form, the CDR3 reads TGTGCCAGCAGCTTAATGGGGACAGGGGGTTTCGACGAGCAGTACTTC. It yields the protein CASSLMGTGGFDEQYF.

This clonotype was recorded a few times. The chain carries TRBV5-5 and TRBJ2-1; tentatively, D is TRBD2 (5 bases). The germline CDR1 and CDR2 sequences are SGHKS and YYEKEE (reference sequence). The CDR3 loop spans 15 amino acids. The V and J ends lost 2 bases and 5 bases respectively, with 14 bases between them. The chain's CDR3 is CASSFIMGDHNEQFF. The CDR3 DNA is TGTGCCAGCAGCTTTATCATGGGAGACCACAATGAGCAGTTCTTC.

The sample holds many counts of this clonotype. This chain links TRBV28 with TRBJ2-1, with TRBD1 matching 9 bases. The trim removed 7 bases at V and 3 bases at J, leaving 7 bases unmatched. Germline CDR1 and CDR2: MDHEN and SYDVKM. This CDR3 has 15 amino acids. The CDR3 DNA reads TGTGCCAGCACCTCACAGGGGGCGGGCTACAATGAGCAGTTCTTC. Protein sequence: CASTSQGAGYNEQFF. The full variable domain, completed using reference TRBV28 and TRBJ2-1, is DVKVTQSSRYLVKRTGEKVFLECVQDMDHENMFWYRQDPGLGLRLIYFSYDVKMKEKGDIPEGYSVSREKKERFSLILESASTNQTSMYLCASTSQGAGYNEQFFGPGTRLTVL.

This clonotype showed up just a few times. Given a much more abundant clone one base away, this may be a read error. This rearrangement joins TRBV28 to TRBJ2-1; tentatively, D is TRBD2 (5 bases). The germline gives CDR1 MDHEN, CDR2 SYDVKM. The CDR3 has 16 residues. V was shortened by 1 base and J by 2 bases, with 12 bases between the two germline ends. CDR3 nucleotide sequence: TGTGCCAGCAGTTTATATTCGGGGAGCCCCTACAATGAGCAGTTCTTC. Amino acids: CASSLYSGSPYNEQFF.

Worth noting for this clonotype: Sequence at one end of the junction differs from germline and may be a read error. This chain links TRBV9 with TRBJ1-3; weak D call: TRBD1 (6 bases). This CDR3 is 15 amino acids long. Germline V CDR1 and CDR2: SGDLS, YYNGEE. CDR3 loop: CASSGTGSSRNTIYF. DNA of the CDR3: TGTGCCAGCAGCGGTACAGGGAGCTCTAGAAACACCATATATTTT.

This clonotype was observed a few times. CDR3 in DNA: TGTGCCATCATAGGGGTCGAAGGAAACACCATATATTTT. Encoded protein: CAIIGVEGNTIYF. The V gene is TRBV10-3, the J gene TRBJ1-3; tentatively, D is TRBD1 (5 bases). Looked up from germline, CDR1 is ENHRY and CDR2 is SYGVKD. Trimming took off 7 bases at V and 4 bases at J, with 11 bases between the two ends. CDR3 length: 13 amino acids.

In this sample, this clonotype turned up a few times. The chain carries TRBV6-6 and TRBJ2-5, with TRBD2 identical over 8 bases. CDR1 is MNHNY and CDR2 is SVGAGI in the germline V gene (reference sequence). Trimming removed 0 bases from V and 5 bases from J; junction bases left unmatched: 8. The CDR3 has 16 residues. The CDR3 DNA is TGTGCCAGCAGTTACTCCCCGGGGGGGGGTGGGGAGACCCAGTACTTC. It is translated as CASSYSPGGGGETQYF.

This clonotype showed up many times. The V and J genes are TRBV6-2 or TRBV6-3 and TRBJ2-5; D unclear. Germline values: CDR1 MNHEY, CDR2 SVGEGT. The ends were cut back, 6 bases at V and 5 bases at J, with 10 bases in the middle. CDR3 length: 12 amino acids. CDR3: CASRTGAETQYF. The DNA for the CDR3 is TGTGCCAGCAGAACGGGTGCGGAGACCCAGTACTTC.

The chain carries TRBV30 and TRBJ1-6; D call uncertain. With 2 bases removed from V and 5 bases from J, the gap between germline ends came to 13 bases. CDR1 is GTSNPN, CDR2 SVGIG, per germline (reference sequence). The CDR3 has 15 residues. The CDR3 loop is CAWSSSRLHNSPLHF. In DNA, the CDR3 is TGTGCCTGGAGTAGTTCCCGACTGCATAATTCACCCCTCCACTTT.

The chain combines TRBV9 with TRBJ2-6, with D hard to call. V was trimmed by 1 base and J by 2 bases, leaving 13 bases between them. The CDR3 extends over 17 amino acids. Germline V gives CDR1 SGDLS, CDR2 YYNGEE. Here the CDR3 reads CASSVSAGTAGANVLTF. CDR3 nucleotide sequence: TGTGCCAGCAGCGTATCGGCAGGTACGGCTGGGGCCAACGTCCTGACTTTC.

The table lists this clonotype with many counts. This chain links TRBV5-1 with TRBJ1-1; 7 positions match TRBD1. The CDR3 is 15 residues long. The V gene's germline CDR1 is SGHRS and CDR2 YFSETQ. V gave up 5 bases and J gave up 0 bases; unmatched junction bases: 7. This chain's CDR3 is CASRTGQELNTEAFF. The CDR3 DNA reads TGCGCCAGCAGGACAGGACAGGAGCTGAACACTGAAGCTTTCTTT.

This clonotype was observed at least ten times. The rearrangement links TRBV20-1 to TRBJ1-4; a weak D match, TRBD1 (5 bases). This CDR3 is built from 13 residues. Germline CDR1 is DFQATT and CDR2 is SNEGSKA (reference sequence). The germline V and J ends were trimmed by 1 base and 7 bases, with 10 bases remaining between them. In DNA form, the CDR3 reads TGCAGTGCTAGAGTCCCCGGGGGTGAAAAACTGTTTTTT. It specifies CSARVPGGEKLFF.

This chain uses TRBV6-1 with TRBJ2-7; 7 nucleotides align to TRBD1. V shed 4 bases, J shed 11 bases, and the junction held 11 bases outside the gene matches. CDR3 length equals 13 residues. From germline, CDR1 is MNHNS and CDR2 SASEGT. CDR3 amino acids: CASSAPGQKTKYF. The CDR3 DNA reads TGTGCCAGCAGTGCACCGGGACAGAAGACAAAGTACTTC.

Ten or more counts support this clonotype. CDR3 loop: CASSELWRPDTEAFF. The CDR3 DNA follows: TGTGCCAGCAGTGAACTTTGGAGGCCCGACACTGAAGCTTTCTTT. The chain is built from TRBV6-1 and TRBJ1-1; no definite D call. CDR3 size: 15 residues. Germline V CDR1 and CDR2: MNHNS, SASEGT. Trimming took 2 bases from V and 3 from J, leaving 13 bases between them.